This T cell receptor beta chain emerged from a study of OX40 agonist ivuxolimab in advanced cancers. Some background on the complete study: Ivuxolimab was an agonistic, fully human IgG2 monoclonal antibody directed against OX40 (CD134), a costimulatory receptor. Intravenous ivuxolimab was administered to patients every 2 weeks at six dose levels: 0.01, 0.1, 0.3, 1.5, 3 and 10 mg/kg. Among the 52 dose-escalation patients, around 20 had hepatocellular carcinoma, some 15 melanoma, 9 renal cell carcinoma and 9 head and neck cancer. In the dose-escalation cohort, approximately 82% of patients were male, and the mean age was approximately 60 years, with a range of about 20 to 79. Prior anti-PD-1, anti-PD-L1 or anti-CTLA-4 therapy was permitted, and 30% to 45% of dose-escalation patients had received checkpoint inhibitors. Partial responses occurred in three dose-escalation patients, of whom one had hepatocellular carcinoma and two had cutaneous melanoma. Peripheral TCRbeta sequencing aimed to test whether ivuxolimab altered TCR sequence diversity and caused clonal T-cell expansion. The paper covers the monotherapy dose-escalation part of the phase I ivuxolimab trial, which included N ≈ 54 patients.

Genomic DNA was extracted from sorted cells for sequencing of the TCRbeta CDR3 region. TCRbeta CDR3 regions were sequenced using the immunoSEQ Assay. TCRdb retrieved this table from immuneACCESS and kept in-frame rearrangements only. Not all clones are present; in checked studies, unresolved V genes account for under half, and no reason is known for the remainder. The sample contains about 53,000 clones, over 75% of them found a single time. More than 1.1% of the sample comes from the top ten. The trial excluded patients who had a history of autoimmune disease or were on systemic immunosuppression. Peripheral blood for TCR sequencing was drawn from every dose cohort at baseline, at cycle 4 day 1 and at cycle 7 day 1. Samples came from an open-label, multicenter, first-in-human phase I dose-escalation trial of ivuxolimab. Adults with locally advanced or metastatic melanoma, renal cell carcinoma, hepatocellular carcinoma or head and neck squamous cell carcinoma were enrolled in the trial. Before TCR sequencing, CD4+ T cells and CD8+ T cells from peripheral blood were sorted into separate populations.

Findings and caveats that apply to the study as a whole: At doses from 0.1 to 3.0 mg/kg, clonal expansion was seen in both CD4+ and CD8+ blood T cells between baseline and week 6. In partial responders in the 0.1-3.0 mg/kg groups, normalized peripheral clonal expansion was found to be among the lowest, especially among CD8+ T cells. After ivuxolimab, more expanded clones were found on average in CD8+ T cells than in CD4+ T cells. Low levels of normalized T-cell clonal expansion were also seen in some nonresponding patients. Antigen specificity was not determined for the clonally expanded peripheral T cells.

Turning to this clone: Its target antigen remains unknown. No clone much larger than this one lies a single base away; base qualities are absent.

Its CDR3 holds 15 amino acids, cysteine through phenylalanine. Of the read, only the CDR3 DNA is kept; its 45 bases are in frame from base 1. CDR1 and CDR2 are drawn from the germline V gene (reference sequence): MNHEY, SMNVEV. V sheds 6 bases and J sheds 3 bases, leaving 17 bases between their ends. The source of this sequence is an adult with an advanced solid tumor such as melanoma, head and neck, liver or kidney cancer. The chain is encoded by TRBV27 joined to TRBJ1-1; TRBD1 is perhaps the D gene, given 5 matching bases. The source was CD4+ or CD8+ T cells sorted from blood, collected in a trial of the OX40 agonist ivuxolimab. The nucleotide sequence reads TGTGCCAGCAGAGTCGAAGGCAGGGCCTACACTGAAGCTTTCTTT. It translates as CASRVEGRAYTEAFF.